Listed here are 7 T cell receptor beta chains from one sample, sequenced in a study of cytomegalovirus exposure and HLA in healthy donors. The PCR used 60 Vbeta and 13 Jbeta primers. TCRdb's copy holds only in-frame clones and misses some; the assay was immunoSEQ multiplex PCR. The sample consists of some 130,000 clones, 75% to 80% of them appearing once. The sample consisted of PBMCs. These receptor sequences come from a male donor in good health and CMV-seronegative.

The rearrangement uses TRBV7-9 and TRBJ2-5; 9 bases agree with TRBD1. The junction had 0 bases not matched to a gene; V was cut back by 4 bases and J by 3 bases. The CDR3 length is 13 residues. The germline V gene encodes CDR1 SEHNR and CDR2 FQNEAQ (reference sequence). CDR3 in DNA: TGTGCCAGCAGCTGGGACAGGGAAGAGACCCAGTACTTC. This codes for CASSWDREETQYF.

V is TRBV5-1 and J is TRBJ2-1, with a possible D match to TRBD2 (5 bases). This CDR3 comprises 13 residues. The germline gives CDR1 SGHRS, CDR2 YFSETQ. V lost 7 bases and J 3 bases, leaving 11 bases between the germline ends. CDR3 nucleotides: TGCGCCAGCCGTTTCGGAGGCTACAATGAGCAGTTCTTC. This translates into CASRFGGYNEQFF. Combining the CDR3 with reference TRBV5-1 and TRBJ2-1 gives the whole variable domain KAGVTQTPRYLIKTRGQQVTLSCSPISGHRSVSWYQQTPGQGLQFLFEYFSETQRNKGNFPGRFSGRQFSNSRSEMNVSTLELGDSALYLCASRFGGYNEQFFGPGTRLTVL.

V is TRBV29-1 and J is TRBJ1-1, with 10 bases fitting TRBD1. CDR1 SQVTM and CDR2 ANQGSEA come from the germline V gene. The CDR3 loop spans 12 amino acids. The V and J ends lost 5 bases and 4 bases, in that order; junction bases with no gene match: 1. Here the CDR3 reads CSVRTGGTEAFF. CDR3 nucleotides: TGCAGCGTTCGGACAGGGGGCACTGAAGCTTTCTTT. The full variable domain, with the rest looked up from reference TRBV29-1 and TRBJ1-1, is SAVISQKPSRDICQRGTSLTIQCQVDSQVTMMFWYRQQPGQSLTLIATANQGSEATYESGFVIDKFPISRPNLTFSTLTVSNMSPEDSSIYLCSVRTGGTEAFFGQGTRLTVV.

The V call is TRBV11-2, the J call TRBJ2-1; 10 bases agree with TRBD2. Looked up from germline, CDR1 is SGHAT and CDR2 is FQNNGV. The CDR3 length is 14 residues. The V gene end was trimmed by 4 bases and the J gene end by 10 bases; junction bases not matched to a gene: 7. CDR3: CASSSTLAGAEQFF. The CDR3, as DNA: TGTGCCAGCAGCTCTACTCTAGCGGGGGCCGAGCAGTTCTTC.

The chain combines TRBV2 with TRBJ1-1, with 7 bases that match TRBD1. This CDR3 is built from 14 residues. The germline gives CDR1 SNHLY, CDR2 FYNNEI. The V segment lost 10 bases and the J segment 6 bases; nucleotides outside the gene matches: 14. CDR3 sequence reads: CATLTGVGSAEAFF. The CDR3 coding sequence is TGTGCCACCCTTACAGGGGTTGGGTCGGCTGAAGCTTTCTTT.

The V call is TRBV12-2, the J call TRBJ1-6; the DNA was not used to check the table's D call, TRBD1. TRBV12-2 is given as a pseudogene. This CDR3 comprises 17 residues. The CDR3 spells CASRSSPQGPLNSPLHF. The CDR3 DNA reads as TGTGCAAGTCGCTCATCCCCGCAGGGGCCCTTGAATTCACCCCTCCACTTT.

The chain employs TRBV7-8 and TRBJ2-6; no clear D gene. The CDR3 totals 15 residues. Between the trimmed V and J ends, which lost 10 bases and 4 bases, there was a span of 17 bases. Looked up from germline, CDR1 is SGHVS and CDR2 is FQNEAQ. CDR3 in amino acids: CATQPGFSGANVLTF. CDR3 sequence (DNA): TGTGCCACCCAGCCCGGGTTTTCAGGGGCCAACGTCCTGACTTTC.